This entry is about one T cell receptor (beta chain). Its antigen is as yet unknown. The authors generated TCR beta cDNA through 5'RACE template switching with UMIs. TCRdb reworked the 5' RACE reads into one entry per CDR3 protein, no DNA. The table lists roughly 430,000 distinct CDR3 sequences. The CDR3 consists of 15 residues. Germline CDR1 is SGHRS and CDR2 is YFSETQ. This entry comes from a study of T cells expressing NK-cell markers. As for the study in general: Sorted CD3+CD56+NKG2C+, CD3+CD56+NKG2C- and CD3+CD56-NKG2C+ T-cell subsets were beta-chain profiled. Eight donors were sequenced, seven testing HCMV-seropositive and one testing seronegative. Study-wide results and limits: About 1.0-7.0% of CD8+ T cells in roughly six donors belonged to dominant NKG2C+ clonotypes.

The sample consisted of blood T cells: a sorted CD56 or NKG2C T cell subset, CD4+ or CD8+ T cells, or bulk PBMC T cells (not recorded which). The sequence was collected from a woman aged 18-70 years in good health. V usage is TRBV5-1 and J usage is TRBJ1-6; the TCRdb call, TRBD1, lacks DNA for checking. This CDR3 is CASSQGTDFYSPLHF. The variable domain in full, with the rest retrieved from reference TRBV5-1 and TRBJ1-6, is KAGVTQTPRYLIKTRGQQVTLSCSPISGHRSVSWYQQTPGQGLQFLFEYFSETQRNKGNFPGRFSGRQFSNSRSEMNVSTLELGDSALYLCASSQGTDFYSPLHFGNGTRLTVT.